These T cell receptor beta chains were read from a single sample in a study of PD-L1 blockade in urothelial cancer. Assay used: immunoSEQ multiplex PCR; TCRdb lists only in-frame clones, some missing. The repertoire holds approximately 51,000 clones, with 70% to 90% as singletons. The specimen comprised PBMCs, sampled around atezolizumab (anti-PD-L1) treatment. These receptors all stem from a man aged 55 to 70 with urothelial cancer. CDR3s include the opening cysteine and the closing phenylalanine or tryptophan. Fields, in order: clone size, V gene, D gene, J gene, CDR3 protein, CDR3 DNA. D genes are given only for firm matches. Some rows have no size entry. The others give once, few or many, or a class for an expanded clone.

clone size: once; V gene: TRBV6-1; D gene: TRBD1; J gene: TRBJ1-5; CDR3 protein: CASRKETGQPQHF; CDR3 DNA: TGTGCCAGCAGAAAGGAGACAGGGCAGCCCCAGCATTTT
clone size: once; V gene: TRBV30; D gene: -; J gene: TRBJ1-5; CDR3 protein: CAWSQFMGAKLDQPQHF; CDR3 DNA: TGTGCCTGGAGCCAATTCATGGGGGCGAAGTTGGATCAGCCCCAGCATTTT
clone size: -; V gene: TRBV28; D gene: TRBD1; J gene: TRBJ1-2; CDR3 protein: CASRPPGTEFSRYGYTF; CDR3 DNA: TGTGCCAGCAGGCCCCCCGGGACAGAGTTCTCTCGGTATGGCTACACCTTC
clone size: -; V gene: TRBV9; D gene: TRBD1; J gene: TRBJ1-3; CDR3 protein: CASSADRGGNTIYF; CDR3 DNA: TGTGCCAGCAGCGCGGACAGGGGTGGAAACACCATATATTTT
clone size: -; V gene: TRBV29-1; D gene: TRBD2; J gene: TRBJ2-1; CDR3 protein: CSVEVQPSGIGEQFF; CDR3 DNA: TGCAGCGTTGAAGTTCAGCCTAGCGGGATTGGTGAGCAGTTCTTC
clone size: -; V gene: TRBV2; D gene: -; J gene: TRBJ1-5; CDR3 protein: CASSEVTVGNQPQHF; CDR3 DNA: TGTGCCAGCAGTGAAGTCACGGTTGGCAATCAGCCCCAGCATTTT
clone size: -; V gene: TRBV5-4; D gene: -; J gene: TRBJ2-1; CDR3 protein: CASSLATTRYNEQFF; CDR3 DNA: TGTGCCAGCAGCTTGGCGACTACCCGTTACAATGAGCAGTTCTTC
clone size: -; V gene: TRBV5-4; D gene: -; J gene: TRBJ2-3; CDR3 protein: CASSFDRISGTDTQYF; CDR3 DNA: TGTGCCAGCAGCTTCGACAGGATATCAGGCACAGATACGCAGTATTTT
clone size: -; V gene: TRBV10-3; D gene: -; J gene: TRBJ2-1; CDR3 protein: CAITSGLLYNEQFF; CDR3 DNA: TGTGCCATCACCTCGGGACTCCTCTACAATGAGCAGTTCTTC
clone size: -; V gene: TRBV28; D gene: TRBD2; J gene: TRBJ2-1; CDR3 protein: CASSFLLAGNYNEQFF; CDR3 DNA: TGTGCCAGCAGTTTCTTACTAGCGGGAAATTACAATGAGCAGTTCTTC
clone size: -; V gene: TRBV5-1; D gene: TRBD2; J gene: TRBJ2-5; CDR3 protein: CASSSLLGRGETQYF; CDR3 DNA: TGCGCCAGCAGCTCCCTACTAGGGAGGGGCGAGACCCAGTACTTC
clone size: -; V gene: TRBV5-1; D gene: -; J gene: TRBJ1-1; CDR3 protein: CASSDIRQTKTNTEAFF; CDR3 DNA: TGCGCCAGCAGCGATATCCGACAGACAAAAACGAACACTGAAGCTTTCTTT
clone size: once; V gene: TRBV7-3; D gene: TRBD1; J gene: TRBJ1-2; CDR3 protein: CASSPGQGPYGYTF; CDR3 DNA: TGTGCCAGCAGCCCAGGACAGGGGCCCTATGGCTACACCTTC
clone size: -; V gene: TRBV5-1; D gene: -; J gene: TRBJ2-6; CDR3 protein: CASSLMTGTGANVLTF; CDR3 DNA: TGCGCCAGCAGCTTAATGACGGGGACTGGGGCCAACGTCCTGACTTTC
clone size: -; V gene: TRBV5-4; D gene: TRBD2; J gene: TRBJ2-6; CDR3 protein: CASSRPGLAGASGANVLTF; CDR3 DNA: TGTGCCAGCAGCAGACCGGGACTAGCGGGGGCCTCTGGGGCCAACGTCCTGACTTTC
clone size: -; V gene: TRBV28; D gene: TRBD1; J gene: TRBJ2-2; CDR3 protein: CASSTQGQGRKGGELFF; CDR3 DNA: TGTGCCAGCAGTACCCAAGGACAGGGAAGGAAGGGCGGGGAGCTGTTTTTT
clone size: -; V gene: TRBV7-3; D gene: TRBD1; J gene: TRBJ2-1; CDR3 protein: CASSDRGHIGQFF; CDR3 DNA: TGTGCCAGCTCCGACAGGGGGCATATAGGGCAGTTCTTC
clone size: -; V gene: TRBV27; D gene: TRBD2; J gene: TRBJ2-3; CDR3 protein: CASSLSGRGSDTQYF; CDR3 DNA: TGTGCCAGCAGTTTGAGCGGGAGGGGGTCAGATACGCAGTATTTT
clone size: -; V gene: TRBV27; D gene: TRBD2; J gene: TRBJ2-3; CDR3 protein: CASSLSGAGVSTDTQYF; CDR3 DNA: TGTGCCAGCAGTTTATCCGGAGCGGGAGTGAGCACAGATACGCAGTATTTT
clone size: -; V gene: TRBV19; D gene: TRBD1; J gene: TRBJ1-4; CDR3 protein: CASTSTGVNEKLFF; CDR3 DNA: TGTGCCAGTACCTCGACAGGGGTGAACGAAAAACTGTTTTTT
clone size: -; V gene: TRBV9; D gene: TRBD2; J gene: TRBJ2-3; CDR3 protein: CASSVARLAGGQTDTQYF; CDR3 DNA: TGTGCCAGCAGCGTAGCTAGACTAGCGGGGGGGCAAACAGATACGCAGTATTTT
clone size: -; V gene: TRBV28; D gene: TRBD2; J gene: TRBJ2-5; CDR3 protein: CASSLPTSGRETQYF; CDR3 DNA: TGTGCCAGCAGTTTACCGACTAGCGGGAGGGAGACCCAGTACTTC
clone size: -; V gene: TRBV2; D gene: -; J gene: TRBJ1-1; CDR3 protein: CASSEWGGRTEAFF; CDR3 DNA: TGTGCCAGCAGTGAATGGGGAGGGCGGACTGAAGCTTTCTTT
clone size: -; V gene: TRBV28; D gene: -; J gene: TRBJ1-2; CDR3 protein: CASSLVRGSYGYTF; CDR3 DNA: TGTGCCAGCAGTTTGGTACGGGGAAGCTATGGCTACACCTTC
clone size: -; V gene: TRBV6-4; D gene: -; J gene: TRBJ2-1; CDR3 protein: CASSESDSSYNEQFF; CDR3 DNA: TGTGCCAGCAGTGAATCGGACAGCTCCTACAATGAGCAGTTCTTC
clone size: -; V gene: TRBV10-3; D gene: -; J gene: TRBJ1-4; CDR3 protein: CAISDGRGSVNEKLFF; CDR3 DNA: TGTGCCATCAGTGATGGCAGGGGATCGGTTAATGAAAAACTGTTTTTT
clone size: -; V gene: TRBV19; D gene: -; J gene: TRBJ2-2; CDR3 protein: CASSGSRTANTGELFF; CDR3 DNA: TGTGCCAGTAGTGGCTCGAGGACAGCTAACACCGGGGAGCTGTTTTTT
clone size: once; V gene: TRBV6-5; D gene: TRBD1; J gene: TRBJ2-7; CDR3 protein: CASRLGQDSYEQYF; CDR3 DNA: TGTGCCAGCAGACTGGGACAGGACTCCTACGAGCAGTACTTC
clone size: -; V gene: TRBV15; D gene: -; J gene: TRBJ1-2; CDR3 protein: CATSRDPGSGYTF; CDR3 DNA: TGTGCCACCAGCAGAGATCCAGGTTCTGGCTACACCTTC
clone size: -; V gene: TRBV11-3; D gene: TRBD1; J gene: TRBJ2-7; CDR3 protein: CASSIDRGYEQYF; CDR3 DNA: TGTGCCAGCAGCATAGACAGGGGTTACGAGCAGTACTTC
clone size: -; V gene: TRBV28; D gene: -; J gene: TRBJ2-6; CDR3 protein: CASRREAGANVLTF; CDR3 DNA: TGTGCCAGCAGACGGGAAGCGGGGGCCAACGTCCTGACTTTC
clone size: -; V gene: TRBV6-5; D gene: -; J gene: TRBJ1-3; CDR3 protein: CASKSSGNTIYF; CDR3 DNA: TGTGCCAGCAAGAGCTCTGGAAACACCATATATTTT
clone size: -; V gene: TRBV19; D gene: -; J gene: TRBJ1-1; CDR3 protein: CASTPGGRNTEAFF; CDR3 DNA: TGTGCCAGTACCCCGGGTGGCAGGAACACTGAAGCTTTCTTT
clone size: -; V gene: TRBV11-1; D gene: TRBD1; J gene: TRBJ2-2; CDR3 protein: CASLQGANTGELFF; CDR3 DNA: TGTGCCAGCTTACAGGGGGCGAACACCGGGGAGCTGTTTTTT
clone size: -; V gene: TRBV28; D gene: TRBD1; J gene: TRBJ2-5; CDR3 protein: CASTSPTDRARKETQYF; CDR3 DNA: TGTGCCAGCACCTCACCAACGGACAGGGCTAGAAAAGAGACCCAGTACTTC
clone size: few; V gene: TRBV4-1; D gene: TRBD1; J gene: TRBJ2-7; CDR3 protein: CASSQGQNYEQYF; CDR3 DNA: TGCGCCAGCAGCCAGGGACAGAACTACGAGCAGTACTTC
clone size: -; V gene: TRBV2; D gene: TRBD1; J gene: TRBJ2-3; CDR3 protein: CASRNVRDRVTTDTQYF; CDR3 DNA: TGTGCCAGCAGGAACGTCCGGGACAGGGTTACCACAGATACGCAGTATTTT
clone size: -; V gene: TRBV5-6; D gene: -; J gene: TRBJ2-3; CDR3 protein: CASSLTLLTDTQYF; CDR3 DNA: TGTGCCAGCAGCTTGACTCTCCTCACAGATACGCAGTATTTT
clone size: -; V gene: TRBV7-2; D gene: TRBD2; J gene: TRBJ2-2; CDR3 protein: CASSSGLAGVTGELFF; CDR3 DNA: TGTGCCAGCAGCTCGGGACTAGCGGGAGTCACCGGGGAGCTGTTTTTT
clone size: -; V gene: TRBV2; D gene: -; J gene: TRBJ1-6; CDR3 protein: CASSPQGGWNSPLHF; CDR3 DNA: TGTGCCAGCAGCCCACAGGGAGGGTGGAATTCACCCCTCCACTTT
clone size: once; V gene: TRBV27; D gene: -; J gene: TRBJ1-5; CDR3 protein: CASSLSLGVGQPQHF; CDR3 DNA: TGTGCCAGCAGTTTAAGCCTAGGGGTGGGTCAGCCCCAGCATTTT
clone size: -; V gene: TRBV6-5; D gene: TRBD1; J gene: TRBJ1-2; CDR3 protein: CASSQAGTGYGYTF; CDR3 DNA: TGTGCCAGCAGTCAAGCCGGGACAGGCTATGGCTACACCTTC
clone size: -; V gene: TRBV25-1; D gene: -; J gene: TRBJ2-3; CDR3 protein: CASSHVRGSTDTQYF; CDR3 DNA: TGTGCCAGCAGTCATGTCCGGGGGAGCACAGATACGCAGTATTTT
clone size: -; V gene: TRBV28; D gene: -; J gene: TRBJ2-7; CDR3 protein: CASSFKGLGALEQYF; CDR3 DNA: TGTGCCAGCAGTTTCAAGGGGTTGGGGGCCCTCGAGCAGTACTTC
clone size: -; V gene: TRBV29-1; D gene: TRBD2; J gene: TRBJ2-1; CDR3 protein: CSVGLAGVRNYNEQFF; CDR3 DNA: TGCAGCGTTGGACTAGCGGGAGTCCGAAACTACAATGAGCAGTTCTTC
clone size: once; V gene: TRBV28; D gene: -; J gene: TRBJ1-2; CDR3 protein: CASSYWTAKGPHGPF; CDR3 DNA: TGTGCCAGCAGTTATTGGACAGCCAAAGGGCCTCACGGCCCATTC
clone size: -; V gene: TRBV7-9; D gene: -; J gene: TRBJ1-2; CDR3 protein: CASSSGTVANYGYTF; CDR3 DNA: TGTGCCAGCAGCTCCGGTACCGTAGCTAACTATGGCTACACCTTC
clone size: few; V gene: TRBV4-3; D gene: -; J gene: TRBJ2-1; CDR3 protein: CASSQEFGVSYNEQFF; CDR3 DNA: TGCGCCAGCAGCCAAGAGTTCGGGGTCTCCTACAATGAGCAGTTCTTC
clone size: -; V gene: TRBV15; D gene: TRBD2; J gene: TRBJ2-7; CDR3 protein: CATSRSGGRSYEQYF; CDR3 DNA: TGTGCCACCAGCAGGAGCGGGGGGCGCTCCTACGAGCAGTACTTC
clone size: -; V gene: TRBV11-3; D gene: -; J gene: TRBJ2-1; CDR3 protein: CASSLGANNEQFF; CDR3 DNA: TGTGCCAGCAGCTTAGGGGCCAACAATGAGCAGTTCTTC
clone size: -; V gene: TRBV5-1; D gene: -; J gene: TRBJ2-3; CDR3 protein: CASSSGGLDTQYF; CDR3 DNA: TGCGCCAGCAGCTCAGGTGGGTTAGATACGCAGTATTTT
clone size: once; V gene: TRBV30; D gene: -; J gene: TRBJ1-2; CDR3 protein: CAWSVRRLANYGYTF; CDR3 DNA: TGTGCCTGGAGTGTAAGGAGGCTAGCTAACTATGGCTACACCTTC
clone size: -; V gene: TRBV5-1; D gene: TRBD1; J gene: TRBJ2-7; CDR3 protein: CASSLGQGAYEQYF; CDR3 DNA: TGCGCCAGCAGCTTGGGACAGGGCGCCTACGAGCAGTACTTC
clone size: -; V gene: TRBV10-3; D gene: TRBD1; J gene: TRBJ1-1; CDR3 protein: CATSSDRGSEAFF; CDR3 DNA: TGTGCCACCTCCTCCGACAGGGGGTCTGAAGCTTTCTTT
clone size: -; V gene: TRBV9; D gene: -; J gene: TRBJ1-1; CDR3 protein: CASSAVTRNEHTEAFF; CDR3 DNA: TGTGCCAGCAGCGCCGTAACCAGGAACGAACACACTGAAGCTTTCTTT